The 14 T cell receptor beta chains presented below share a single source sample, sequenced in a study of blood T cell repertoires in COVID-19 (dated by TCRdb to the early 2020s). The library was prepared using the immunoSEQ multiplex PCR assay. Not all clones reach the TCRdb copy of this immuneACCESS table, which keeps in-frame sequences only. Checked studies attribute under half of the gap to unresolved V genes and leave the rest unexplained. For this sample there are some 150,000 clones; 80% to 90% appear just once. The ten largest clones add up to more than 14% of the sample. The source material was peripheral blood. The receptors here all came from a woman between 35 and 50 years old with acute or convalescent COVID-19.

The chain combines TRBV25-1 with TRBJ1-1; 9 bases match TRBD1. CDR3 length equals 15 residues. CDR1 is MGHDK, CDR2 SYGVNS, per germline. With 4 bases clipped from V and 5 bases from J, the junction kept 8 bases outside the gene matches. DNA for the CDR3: TGTGCCAGCAGTGGATCGGACAGGGGTATTACTGAAGCTTTCTTT. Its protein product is CASSGSDRGITEAFF.

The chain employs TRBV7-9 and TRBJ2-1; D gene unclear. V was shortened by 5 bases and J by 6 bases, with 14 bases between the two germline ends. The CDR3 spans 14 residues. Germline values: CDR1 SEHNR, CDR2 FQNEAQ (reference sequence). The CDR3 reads CASSPGSIGNEQFF. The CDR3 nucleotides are TGTGCCAGCAGCCCCGGGTCAATCGGCAATGAGCAGTTCTTC.

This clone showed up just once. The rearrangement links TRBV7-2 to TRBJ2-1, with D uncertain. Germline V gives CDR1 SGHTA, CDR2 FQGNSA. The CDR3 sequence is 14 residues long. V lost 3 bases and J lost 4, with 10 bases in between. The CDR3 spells CASSFGLAYNEQFF. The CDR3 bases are TGTGCCAGCAGCTTTGGGCTTGCGTACAATGAGCAGTTCTTC.

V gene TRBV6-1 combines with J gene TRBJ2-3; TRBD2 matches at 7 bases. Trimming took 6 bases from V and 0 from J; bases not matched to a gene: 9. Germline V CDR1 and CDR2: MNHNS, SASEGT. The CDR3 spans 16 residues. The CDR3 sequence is CASREPGGKSTDTQYF. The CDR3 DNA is TGTGCCAGCAGAGAACCGGGAGGAAAGAGCACAGATACGCAGTATTTT.

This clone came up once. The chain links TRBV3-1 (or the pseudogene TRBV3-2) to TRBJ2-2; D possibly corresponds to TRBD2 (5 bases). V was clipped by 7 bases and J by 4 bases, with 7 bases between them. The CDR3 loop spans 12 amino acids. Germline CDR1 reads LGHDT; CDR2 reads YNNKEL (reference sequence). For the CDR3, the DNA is TGTGCCAGCATGGGGAGCACCGGGGAGCTGTTTTTT. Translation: CASMGSTGELFF.

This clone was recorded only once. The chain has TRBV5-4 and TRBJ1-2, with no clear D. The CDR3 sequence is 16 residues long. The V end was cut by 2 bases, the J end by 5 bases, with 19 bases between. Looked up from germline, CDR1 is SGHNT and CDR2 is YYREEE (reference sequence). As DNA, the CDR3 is TGTGCCAGCAGCTTAGAACAGAATCCCGCCCTTTATGGCTACACCTTC. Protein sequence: CASSLEQNPALYGYTF.

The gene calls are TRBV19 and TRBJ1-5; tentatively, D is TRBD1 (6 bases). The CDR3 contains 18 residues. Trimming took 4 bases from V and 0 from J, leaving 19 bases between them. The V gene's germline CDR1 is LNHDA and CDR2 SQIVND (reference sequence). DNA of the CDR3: TGTGCCAGTAGTACGACCGGGACACGCTTGAATAGCAATCAGCCCCAGCATTTT. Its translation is CASSTTGTRLNSNQPQHF. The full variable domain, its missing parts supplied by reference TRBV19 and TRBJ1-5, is DGGITQSPKYLFRKEGQNVTLSCEQNLNHDAMYWYRQDPGQGLRLIYYSQIVNDFQKGDIAEGYSVSREKKESFPLTVTSAQKNPTAFYLCASSTTGTRLNSNQPQHFGDGTRLSIL.

CDR3 coding DNA: TGTGCCATCAGTGAGCGTAACGCGCGGGAGCAGTACTTC. The encoded protein is CAISERNAREQYF. The V gene is TRBV10-3, the J gene TRBJ2-7; D unresolved. Germline-derived CDR1 and CDR2 are ENHRY and SYGVKD. The CDR3 loop spans 13 amino acids. Trimming stripped 2 bases from V and 7 bases from J, with 12 bases between.

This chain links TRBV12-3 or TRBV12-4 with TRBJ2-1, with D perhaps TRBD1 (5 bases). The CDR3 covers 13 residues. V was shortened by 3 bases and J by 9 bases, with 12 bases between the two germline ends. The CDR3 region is CASSLVREGEQFF. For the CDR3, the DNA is TGTGCCAGCAGTTTGGTCAGGGAAGGTGAGCAGTTCTTC.

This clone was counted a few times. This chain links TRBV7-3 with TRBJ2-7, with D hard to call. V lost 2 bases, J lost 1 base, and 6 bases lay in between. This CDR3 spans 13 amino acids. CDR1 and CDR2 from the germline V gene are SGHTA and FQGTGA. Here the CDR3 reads CASSLYGSYEQYF. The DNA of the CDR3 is TGTGCCAGCAGCTTATACGGGTCCTACGAGCAGTACTTC.

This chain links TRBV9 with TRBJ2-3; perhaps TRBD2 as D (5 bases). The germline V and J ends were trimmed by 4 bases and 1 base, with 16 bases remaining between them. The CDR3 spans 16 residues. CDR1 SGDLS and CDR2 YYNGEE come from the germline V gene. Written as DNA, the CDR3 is TGTGCCAGCAGCATCCGGCCGGGGTTGGGCACAGATACGCAGTATTTT. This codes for CASSIRPGLGTDTQYF.

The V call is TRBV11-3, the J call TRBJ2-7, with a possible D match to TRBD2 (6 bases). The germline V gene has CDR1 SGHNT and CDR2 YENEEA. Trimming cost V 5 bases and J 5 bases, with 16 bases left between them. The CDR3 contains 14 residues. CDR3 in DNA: TGTGCCAGCAGCATCCGGGGGAGTTCCAACGAGCAGTACTTC. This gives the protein CASSIRGSSNEQYF.

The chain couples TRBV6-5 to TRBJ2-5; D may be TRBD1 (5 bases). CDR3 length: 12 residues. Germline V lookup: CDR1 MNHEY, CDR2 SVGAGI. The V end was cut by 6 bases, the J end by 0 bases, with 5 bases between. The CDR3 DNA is TGTGCCAGCAGACAGGACCAAGAGACCCAGTACTTC. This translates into CASRQDQETQYF.

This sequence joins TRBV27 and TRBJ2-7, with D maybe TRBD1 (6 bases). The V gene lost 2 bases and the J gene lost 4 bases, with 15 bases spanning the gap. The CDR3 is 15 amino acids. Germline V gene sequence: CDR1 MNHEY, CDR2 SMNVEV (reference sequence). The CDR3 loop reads CASSLNFRGIYEQYF. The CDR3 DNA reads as TGTGCCAGCAGTTTAAATTTCAGGGGAATATACGAGCAGTACTTC.